This T cell receptor beta chain came from a study of T-cell memory formation after mild COVID-19. Constant-segment primers were used for 5'RACE, and the resulting TCR alpha and TCR beta cDNA libraries carried sample barcodes and UMIs. MiXCR, run by TCRdb on the 5' RACE reads, gives a single entry per CDR3 protein. The table lists around 180,000 distinct CDR3 sequences, 16% of them singletons. CDR3 length: 14 residues. Germline lookup yields CDR1 SGHTA and CDR2 FQGTGA. V dropped 3 bases and J dropped 5 bases, with 10 bases sitting between them. This clonotype was recorded a few times. The sample was PBMCs or a T cell subset sorted from them (not recorded which). This sequence joins TRBV7-3 and TRBJ2-2, with a weak D call TRBD1 (5 bases). The source is an adult woman who had mild COVID-19 (a few samples of this study predate the infection). Cell type and time point are not known. The CDR3 DNA follows: TGTGCCAGCAGCTTTAGCAGGGTTACCGGGGAGCTGTTTTTT. Translation gives CASSFSRVTGELFF.